The 5 T cell receptor beta chains below come from one sample, sequenced in a study of blood T cell repertoires in COVID-19. Clones were read by immunoSEQ multiplex PCR, and TCRdb kept only the in-frame ones, dropping some. Of about 350,000 clones detected, 87% appear once; the ten largest clones hold nearly 6.5%. The sample was peripheral blood. These receptors came from a woman aged 45-65 years with COVID-19, enrolled during active disease.

This clone was observed once. Other DNA sequences within the sample encode an identical CDR3. This chain connects TRBV7-9 to TRBJ2-1; 7 bases match TRBD2. Germline CDR1 and CDR2: SEHNR and FQNEAQ (reference sequence). The V gene end was trimmed by 1 base and the J gene end by 7 bases; junction bases not matched to a gene: 4. The CDR3 extends over 14 amino acids. The CDR3 bases are TGTGCCAGCAGCTTAGGTGGGAGGGCTAATGAGCAGTTCTTC. Translation: CASSLGGRANEQFF.

This sequence joins TRBV7-3 and TRBJ1-3, with D unclear. Germline V gene lookup returns CDR1 SGHTA and CDR2 FQGTGA. V was pared by 7 bases and J by 5 bases, with 6 bases between. This CDR3 has 11 residues. The CDR3 sequence: CASIRRNTIYF. As DNA, the CDR3 is TGTGCCAGCATCCGTCGAAACACCATATATTTT.

About this clone: Other DNA sequences in this sample translate to the same CDR3. The V gene is TRBV5-1, the J gene TRBJ1-6; maybe TRBD1 (6 bases). Trimming stripped 2 bases from V and 6 bases from J, with 9 bases between. This CDR3 has 14 residues. In germline, CDR1 is SGHRS, CDR2 YFSETQ. The CDR3, as DNA: TGCGCCAGCAGCTTACAGGGTTCTAATTCACCCCTCCACTTT. Residues: CASSLQGSNSPLHF.

The rearrangement links TRBV5-1 to TRBJ1-2; 9 bases line up with TRBD1. The CDR3 length is 14 residues. From germline, CDR1 is SGHRS and CDR2 YFSETQ. V gave up 4 bases and J gave up 8 bases; unmatched junction bases: 9. The CDR3 DNA sequence: TGCGCCAGCAGCCTCGGGACAGGGCCAGAGGGCTACACCTTC. Protein sequence: CASSLGTGPEGYTF.

The J gene is TRBJ2-4, the V gene TRBV4-2; D is ambiguous. Per germline, CDR1 LGHNA and CDR2 YNFKEQ. The CDR3 length is 16 residues. Deletions cut 3 bases from V and 3 bases from J, with 15 bases between. This chain's CDR3 is CASSHSTGTGKNIQYF. The DNA for the CDR3 is TGTGCCAGCAGCCATTCCACGGGTACTGGCAAAAACATTCAGTACTTC.